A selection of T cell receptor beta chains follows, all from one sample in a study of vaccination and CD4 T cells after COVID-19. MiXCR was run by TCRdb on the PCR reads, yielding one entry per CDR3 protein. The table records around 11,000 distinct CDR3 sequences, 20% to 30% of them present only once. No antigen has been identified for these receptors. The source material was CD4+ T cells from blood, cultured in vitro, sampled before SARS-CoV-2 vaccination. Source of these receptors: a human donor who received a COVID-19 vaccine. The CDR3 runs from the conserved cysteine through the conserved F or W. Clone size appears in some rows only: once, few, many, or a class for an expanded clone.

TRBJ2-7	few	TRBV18	CASSRDSDEQYF
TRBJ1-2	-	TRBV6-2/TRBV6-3	CASRPGTASSNYGYTF
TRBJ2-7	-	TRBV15	CATSSNRGSHEQYF
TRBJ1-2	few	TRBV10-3	CAISRTGNYGYTF
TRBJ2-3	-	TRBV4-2	CASSQETSGGLTDTQYF
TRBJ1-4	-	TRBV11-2	CASSLSAPDEKLFF
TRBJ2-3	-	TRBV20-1	CSASRGTTIPTDTQYF
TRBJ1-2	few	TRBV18	CASSPQIGQGASYTF
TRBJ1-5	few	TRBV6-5	CASSYSTGGGNQPQHF
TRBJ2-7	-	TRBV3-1	CASSPAIAGGQYEQYF
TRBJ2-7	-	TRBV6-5	CASSYSKATVPYEQYF
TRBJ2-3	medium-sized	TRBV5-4	CAAGPRGTDTQYF
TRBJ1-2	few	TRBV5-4	CAMTGQQNNYGYTF
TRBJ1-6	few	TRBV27	CASSFSYNSPLHF
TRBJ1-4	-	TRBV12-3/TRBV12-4	CASSDGTGVEKLFF
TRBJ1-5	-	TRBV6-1	CASSELRGGNQPQHF
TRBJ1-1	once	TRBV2	CASSELPGDTEAFF
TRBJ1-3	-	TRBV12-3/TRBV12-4	CASRLLGRNTIYF
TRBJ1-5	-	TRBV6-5	CASSLTGVGNQPQHF
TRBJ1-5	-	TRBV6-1	CASSEDPGHFSNQPQHF
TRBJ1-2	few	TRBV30	CAWTKPARIYGYTF
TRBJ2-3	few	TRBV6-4	CASSAGQASTDTQYF
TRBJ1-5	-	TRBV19	CASRDRGNQPQHF
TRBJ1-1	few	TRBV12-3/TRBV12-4	CASSSGGPIWAFF
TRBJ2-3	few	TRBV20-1	CSASPDLLTTDTQYF
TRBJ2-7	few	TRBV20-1	CSASGTSGGSEQYF